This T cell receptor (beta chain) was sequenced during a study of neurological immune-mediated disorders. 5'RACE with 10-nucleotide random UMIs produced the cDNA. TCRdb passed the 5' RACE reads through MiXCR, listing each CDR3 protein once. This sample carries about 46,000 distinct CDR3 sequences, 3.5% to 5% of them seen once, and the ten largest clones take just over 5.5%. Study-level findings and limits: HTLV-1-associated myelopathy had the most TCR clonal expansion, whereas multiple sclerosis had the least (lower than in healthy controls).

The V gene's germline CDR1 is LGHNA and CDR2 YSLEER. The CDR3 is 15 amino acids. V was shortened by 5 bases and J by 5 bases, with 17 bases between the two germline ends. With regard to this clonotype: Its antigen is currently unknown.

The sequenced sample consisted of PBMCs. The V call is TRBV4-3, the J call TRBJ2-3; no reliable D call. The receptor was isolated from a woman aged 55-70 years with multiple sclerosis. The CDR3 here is CASSSRADLVDTQYF. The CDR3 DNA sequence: TGCGCCAGCAGCAGCCGGGCCGACTTGGTAGATACGCAGTATTTT.